These T cell receptor beta chains were read from a single sample in a study of radiation and T cells in renal cell carcinoma. Assay used: immunoSEQ multiplex PCR; TCRdb lists only in-frame clones, some missing. The sample has some 150,000 clones; 87% are singletons. Here the sequenced sample was blood, taken from a patient whose treatment included radiotherapy and nephrectomy. Source of these receptors: a woman aged 50 to 60 with renal cell carcinoma. The CDR3 runs from the conserved cysteine through the conserved F or W. D genes are given only for firm matches. Part of the rows lack a size; the others show once, few, many or a class for expanded clones.

v_call: TRBV15
j_call: TRBJ2-3
d_call: NA
clone_size: NA
cdr3_nt: TGTGCCACCAGCAGAGATAGGCTCCTTTCCGATACGCAGTATTTT
cdr3_aa: CATSRDRLLSDTQYF

v_call: TRBV6-5
j_call: TRBJ1-5
d_call: NA
clone_size: NA
cdr3_nt: TGTGCCAGCAGTTACTCGAGGACGCTAAGCAATCAGCCCCAGCATTTT
cdr3_aa: CASSYSRTLSNQPQHF

v_call: TRBV2
j_call: TRBJ1-5
d_call: NA
clone_size: few
cdr3_nt: TGTGCCAGCAGGTACAATCAGGGGTCGGGTTCGCATTTT
cdr3_aa: CASRYNQGSGSHF

v_call: TRBV5-1
j_call: TRBJ2-1
d_call: NA
clone_size: NA
cdr3_nt: TGCGCCAGCAGCTTGGCAGCTAACACAGATGAGCAGTTCTTC
cdr3_aa: CASSLAANTDEQFF

v_call: TRBV18
j_call: TRBJ1-5
d_call: TRBD1
clone_size: NA
cdr3_nt: TGTGCCAGCTCACCGTCCATGACAGGGGGTCAGCCCCAGCATTTT
cdr3_aa: CASSPSMTGGQPQHF

v_call: TRBV7-9
j_call: TRBJ1-1
d_call: NA
clone_size: NA
cdr3_nt: TGTGCCAGCAGCGAGGTGGGGGACACTGAAGCTTTCTTT
cdr3_aa: CASSEVGDTEAFF

v_call: TRBV7-2
j_call: TRBJ2-7
d_call: NA
clone_size: NA
cdr3_nt: TGTGCCAGCAGCTTAGAAGTGAGGGGAGCGGCTACCGAGCAGTACTTC
cdr3_aa: CASSLEVRGAATEQYF

v_call: TRBV2
j_call: TRBJ2-7
d_call: NA
clone_size: NA
cdr3_nt: TGTGCCAGCAGTCGGGACAAATACGAGCAGTACTTC
cdr3_aa: CASSRDKYEQYF

v_call: TRBV29-1
j_call: TRBJ2-3
d_call: TRBD2
clone_size: NA
cdr3_nt: TGCAGCGTTGACATAGCGGGGTCGGGCACAGATACGCAGTATTTT
cdr3_aa: CSVDIAGSGTDTQYF

v_call: TRBV6-1
j_call: TRBJ1-1
d_call: NA
clone_size: NA
cdr3_nt: TGTGCCAGCAGTGTTGGGGTGAACACTGAAGCTTTCTTT
cdr3_aa: CASSVGVNTEAFF

v_call: TRBV19
j_call: TRBJ2-6
d_call: NA
clone_size: NA
cdr3_nt: TGTGCCAGTAGGACTATAAGCTCTGGGGCCAACGTCCTGACTTTC
cdr3_aa: CASRTISSGANVLTF

v_call: TRBV6-6
j_call: TRBJ1-1
d_call: NA
clone_size: NA
cdr3_nt: TGTGCCAGCAGTTACGAGGAGACTGAAGCTTTCTTT
cdr3_aa: CASSYEETEAFF

v_call: TRBV19
j_call: TRBJ1-2
d_call: NA
clone_size: NA
cdr3_nt: TGTGCCAGTAGTATAACCCACTCGTATGGCTACACCTTC
cdr3_aa: CASSITHSYGYTF

v_call: TRBV6-5
j_call: TRBJ2-7
d_call: NA
clone_size: NA
cdr3_nt: TGTGCCAGCAGTTACTCGACTCCGGGAACAAGATACGAGCAGTACTTC
cdr3_aa: CASSYSTPGTRYEQYF

v_call: TRBV5-8
j_call: TRBJ1-2
d_call: NA
clone_size: NA
cdr3_nt: TGTGCCAGCAGCCTCTGGACAGCCTATGGCTACACCTTC
cdr3_aa: CASSLWTAYGYTF

v_call: TRBV9
j_call: TRBJ2-1
d_call: NA
clone_size: NA
cdr3_nt: TGTGCCAGCAGCGTAGGGGCTTTGTTGTGGGGGTATGAGTATAATGAGCAGTTCTTC
cdr3_aa: CASSVGALLWGYEYNEQFF

v_call: TRBV7-9
j_call: TRBJ1-1
d_call: NA
clone_size: NA
cdr3_nt: TGTGCCAGCAGCTTATTAAGTGGCCCGAACACTGAAGCTTTCTTT
cdr3_aa: CASSLLSGPNTEAFF

v_call: TRBV6-5
j_call: TRBJ2-1
d_call: NA
clone_size: NA
cdr3_nt: TGTGCCAGCACAAGGAGCTCCTACAATGAGCAGTTCTTC
cdr3_aa: CASTRSSYNEQFF

v_call: TRBV4-3
j_call: TRBJ1-5
d_call: TRBD1
clone_size: NA
cdr3_nt: TGCGCCAGCAGCCAAGACTGGACAGGGGATCAGCCCCAGCATTTT
cdr3_aa: CASSQDWTGDQPQHF

v_call: TRBV6-6
j_call: TRBJ1-5
d_call: NA
clone_size: NA
cdr3_nt: TGTGCCAGCCGAACGGACCAAATAAAGTACAATCAGCCCCAGCATTTT
cdr3_aa: CASRTDQIKYNQPQHF

v_call: TRBV4-2
j_call: TRBJ2-7
d_call: NA
clone_size: NA
cdr3_nt: TGTGCCAGCAGCCAGAATACAAAGGGCACATACGAGCAGTACTTC
cdr3_aa: CASSQNTKGTYEQYF

v_call: TRBV6-1
j_call: TRBJ2-3
d_call: NA
clone_size: NA
cdr3_nt: TGTGCCAGCAGTACAGGCGGGACTAGCACAGATACGCAGTATTTT
cdr3_aa: CASSTGGTSTDTQYF

v_call: TRBV29-1
j_call: TRBJ2-3
d_call: NA
clone_size: NA
cdr3_nt: TGCAGCGTTGCGCCGGTCGCAGATACGCAGTATTTT
cdr3_aa: CSVAPVADTQYF

v_call: TRBV19
j_call: TRBJ1-2
d_call: TRBD1
clone_size: NA
cdr3_nt: TGTGCCAGTAGTATTACAGGGGTGGAGGGCTATGGCTACACCTTC
cdr3_aa: CASSITGVEGYGYTF

v_call: TRBV19
j_call: TRBJ1-4
d_call: NA
clone_size: NA
cdr3_nt: TGTGCCAGTAGTATCTTAGGCGGGCACGATCGGAAACTGTTTTTT
cdr3_aa: CASSILGGHDRKLFF

v_call: TRBV12-5
j_call: TRBJ2-6
d_call: NA
clone_size: NA
cdr3_nt: TGTGCTAGTGGTTTGGTACTCGGCAGGGGTGGCTCTGGGGCCAACGTCCTGACTTTC
cdr3_aa: CASGLVLGRGGSGANVLTF

v_call: TRBV5-5
j_call: TRBJ1-2
d_call: NA
clone_size: once
cdr3_nt: TGTGCCAGCAGGAAGGTGCTAAACTATGGCTACACCTTC
cdr3_aa: CASRKVLNYGYTF

v_call: TRBV5-1
j_call: TRBJ1-2
d_call: NA
clone_size: NA
cdr3_nt: TGCGCCAGCAGCTTGAGTGCTGGGACGGGTTATGGCTACACCTTC
cdr3_aa: CASSLSAGTGYGYTF

v_call: TRBV19
j_call: TRBJ1-4
d_call: NA
clone_size: NA
cdr3_nt: TGTGCCAGTAGCATGACAACCGTTAATGAAAAACTGTTTTTT
cdr3_aa: CASSMTTVNEKLFF

v_call: TRBV19
j_call: TRBJ1-2
d_call: NA
clone_size: NA
cdr3_nt: TGTGCCAGTAGTAACCGACAGGTTTCAGGCTACACCTTC
cdr3_aa: CASSNRQVSGYTF

v_call: TRBV19
j_call: TRBJ1-4
d_call: NA
clone_size: NA
cdr3_nt: TGTGCCAGTAGTATAAGACAGTCTAATGAAAAACTGTTTTTT
cdr3_aa: CASSIRQSNEKLFF

v_call: TRBV5-1
j_call: TRBJ2-3
d_call: TRBD2
clone_size: NA
cdr3_nt: TGCGCCAGCAGCTTGGGGACTAGCGGGGTTGATACGCAGTATTTT
cdr3_aa: CASSLGTSGVDTQYF

v_call: TRBV11-3
j_call: TRBJ2-2
d_call: NA
clone_size: once
cdr3_nt: TGTGCCAGCATACAGGGTCTCACCGGGGAGCTGTTTTTT
cdr3_aa: CASIQGLTGELFF

v_call: TRBV6-6
j_call: TRBJ1-4
d_call: NA
clone_size: NA
cdr3_nt: TGTGCCAGCAGTACGCATCAGGGTACTAATGAAAAACTGTTTTTT
cdr3_aa: CASSTHQGTNEKLFF

v_call: TRBV6-5
j_call: TRBJ1-1
d_call: NA
clone_size: NA
cdr3_nt: TGTGCCAGCCGGGACGGCTACATGAACACTGAAGCTTTCTTT
cdr3_aa: CASRDGYMNTEAFF

v_call: TRBV9
j_call: TRBJ2-7
d_call: NA
clone_size: once
cdr3_nt: TGTGCCAGCAGCGTTTCTGAGGGGATGGGGGAGCAGTACTTC
cdr3_aa: CASSVSEGMGEQYF

v_call: TRBV7-9
j_call: TRBJ1-4
d_call: NA
clone_size: NA
cdr3_nt: TGTGCCAGCAGCTTAGGCTTTCAACCGGGGGTTAGTGAAAAACTGTTTTTT
cdr3_aa: CASSLGFQPGVSEKLFF

v_call: TRBV19
j_call: TRBJ1-1
d_call: NA
clone_size: NA
cdr3_nt: TGTGCCAGTGGCCCTCGGAACACTGAAGCTTTCTTT
cdr3_aa: CASGPRNTEAFF

v_call: TRBV5-6
j_call: TRBJ1-5
d_call: NA
clone_size: NA
cdr3_nt: TGTGCCAGCAGTCTGAGGCGGGGTAGCAATCAGCCCCAGCATTTT
cdr3_aa: CASSLRRGSNQPQHF

v_call: TRBV6-5
j_call: TRBJ1-2
d_call: TRBD1
clone_size: NA
cdr3_nt: TGTGCCAGCAGCGCCTCAGGGGGGCAGGCCGACACCTTC
cdr3_aa: CASSASGGQADTF

v_call: TRBV4-1
j_call: TRBJ1-5
d_call: NA
clone_size: NA
cdr3_nt: TGCGCCAGCAGCCGCGAGGGAGGGGGAGGCAATCAGCCCCAGCATTTT
cdr3_aa: CASSREGGGGNQPQHF

v_call: TRBV4-3
j_call: TRBJ1-2
d_call: NA
clone_size: once
cdr3_nt: TGCGCCAGCAGCCAAGAAACAGGGCCGTGGGGCTACACCTTC
cdr3_aa: CASSQETGPWGYTF

v_call: TRBV5-6
j_call: TRBJ2-7
d_call: NA
clone_size: NA
cdr3_nt: TGTGCCAGCAGCTTGACAGGGACCTCCTACGAGCAGTACTTC
cdr3_aa: CASSLTGTSYEQYF

v_call: TRBV6-5
j_call: TRBJ1-1
d_call: NA
clone_size: NA
cdr3_nt: TGTGCCAGCAGTTACTCTCAAAGGGGAGGCACTGAAGCTTTCTTT
cdr3_aa: CASSYSQRGGTEAFF

v_call: TRBV14
j_call: TRBJ2-2
d_call: NA
clone_size: NA
cdr3_nt: TGTGCCAGCAGCCAAAGATGGCCTGAGCTGAACACCGGGGAGCTGTTTTTT
cdr3_aa: CASSQRWPELNTGELFF

v_call: TRBV6-1
j_call: TRBJ2-5
d_call: TRBD2
clone_size: NA
cdr3_nt: TGTGCCAGCAGTGAATTTGGAGGGAGGGAAGAGACCCAGTACTTC
cdr3_aa: CASSEFGGREETQYF

v_call: TRBV7-3
j_call: TRBJ2-3
d_call: NA
clone_size: NA
cdr3_nt: TGTGCCAGCAGCTCGGGCACAGATACGCAGTATTTT
cdr3_aa: CASSSGTDTQYF

v_call: TRBV6-1
j_call: TRBJ2-3
d_call: TRBD1
clone_size: few
cdr3_nt: TGTGCCAGCAGCTCCGACAGGGTAGATACGCAGTATTTT
cdr3_aa: CASSSDRVDTQYF

v_call: TRBV7-9
j_call: TRBJ2-6
d_call: NA
clone_size: NA
cdr3_nt: TGTGCCAGCAGCCTGATCAGTGAGGGGCTCGGGGCCAACGTCCTGACTTTC
cdr3_aa: CASSLISEGLGANVLTF

v_call: TRBV18
j_call: TRBJ1-2
d_call: NA
clone_size: NA
cdr3_nt: TGTGCCAGCTCACCAAGAATAACAGGGTCCGGCTATGGCTACACCTTC
cdr3_aa: CASSPRITGSGYGYTF

v_call: TRBV9
j_call: TRBJ1-2
d_call: TRBD1
clone_size: NA
cdr3_nt: TGTGCCAGCAGCACCCGTGACAGGGAAGGCTACACCTTC
cdr3_aa: CASSTRDREGYTF

v_call: TRBV9
j_call: TRBJ2-3
d_call: TRBD2
clone_size: NA
cdr3_nt: TGTGCCAGCAGCGGATCTAGCGGGGGGGCGGTAGATACGCAGTATTTT
cdr3_aa: CASSGSSGGAVDTQYF

v_call: TRBV19
j_call: TRBJ1-2
d_call: TRBD1
clone_size: NA
cdr3_nt: TGTGCCAGCAGAACTCAGGGGGCGCGGAACTATGGCTACACCTTC
cdr3_aa: CASRTQGARNYGYTF

v_call: TRBV30
j_call: TRBJ2-1
d_call: NA
clone_size: NA
cdr3_nt: TGTGCCTGGAGTGTACCCCCAGGGTTAGGGCAGTTCTTC
cdr3_aa: CAWSVPPGLGQFF

v_call: TRBV9
j_call: TRBJ2-7
d_call: NA
clone_size: NA
cdr3_nt: TGTGCCAGCAGCGTAATCGACAGGTTCGACGAGCAGTACTTC
cdr3_aa: CASSVIDRFDEQYF

v_call: TRBV5-1
j_call: TRBJ2-3
d_call: TRBD2
clone_size: NA
cdr3_nt: TGCGCCAGCAGCCGACGGGGGGGAGGCACAGATACGCAGTATTTT
cdr3_aa: CASSRRGGGTDTQYF

v_call: TRBV4-2
j_call: TRBJ2-3
d_call: TRBD2
clone_size: NA
cdr3_nt: TGTGCCAGCAGCCAAGATCGTAGCGGGGGGGCTCAAGATACGCAGTATTTT
cdr3_aa: CASSQDRSGGAQDTQYF

v_call: TRBV7-6
j_call: TRBJ2-1
d_call: TRBD2
clone_size: once
cdr3_nt: TGTGCCAGCAGCTGGACTAGCGACGGAGGTACAAGCAATGAGCAGTTCTTC
cdr3_aa: CASSWTSDGGTSNEQFF

v_call: TRBV19
j_call: TRBJ1-6
d_call: NA
clone_size: NA
cdr3_nt: TGTGCCAGTACCGCGGGACGCTTGGATAATTCACCCCTCCACTTT
cdr3_aa: CASTAGRLDNSPLHF

v_call: TRBV18
j_call: TRBJ1-1
d_call: TRBD1
clone_size: NA
cdr3_nt: TGTGCCAGCTCACCCACCCGGGACAGGGGGTCCCACACTGAAGCTTTCTTT
cdr3_aa: CASSPTRDRGSHTEAFF